This T cell receptor (beta chain) was recorded in a study of T cell repertoires in cytomegalovirus infection. One entry per CDR3 protein results from TCRdb running MiXCR on the reads. The repertoire consists of 510,000 or so distinct CDR3 sequences, with around a quarter occurring once and the leading ten covering about 13%. CDR1 is MNHEY and CDR2 is SMNVEV in the germline V gene (reference sequence). With V trimmed by 2 bases and J by 6 bases, 11 bases remained unmatched. This CDR3 contains 17 residues. Material for sequencing was PBMCs. The chain links TRBV27 to TRBJ2-2; 8 positions match TRBD1. This clonotype was obtained from a human donor in good health (CMV status not recorded). Some clones in this sample may be carry-over from other donors' samples. CDR3 region: CASSLVGVRGRAGELFF. The CDR3 DNA reads TGTGCCAGCAGTTTAGTAGGGGTCAGGGGGCGCGCCGGGGAGCTGTTTTTT.